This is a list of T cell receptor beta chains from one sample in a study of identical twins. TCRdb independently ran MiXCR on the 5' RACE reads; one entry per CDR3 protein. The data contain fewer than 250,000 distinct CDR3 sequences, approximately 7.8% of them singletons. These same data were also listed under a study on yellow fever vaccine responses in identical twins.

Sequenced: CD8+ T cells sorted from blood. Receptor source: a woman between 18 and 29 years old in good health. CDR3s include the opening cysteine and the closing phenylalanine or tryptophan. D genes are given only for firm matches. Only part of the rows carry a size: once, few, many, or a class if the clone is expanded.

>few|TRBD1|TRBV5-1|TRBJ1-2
TGCGCCAGCAGCGAGAGAAGGACAGGGGACTATGGCTACACCTTC
CASSERRTGDYGYTF
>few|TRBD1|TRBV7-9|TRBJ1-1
TGTGCCAGCAGCTCGAAAACAGGGGTCATCCTTGAAGCTTTCTTT
CASSSKTGVILEAFF
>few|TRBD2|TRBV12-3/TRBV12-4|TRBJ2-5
TGTGCCAGCAGCCCCACTGGGACTACAAACCAAGAGACCCAGTACTTC
CASSPTGTTNQETQYF
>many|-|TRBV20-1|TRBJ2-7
TGCAGTGCTAGAGATTGGGCGGGCTCCTACGAGCAGTACTTC
CSARDWAGSYEQYF
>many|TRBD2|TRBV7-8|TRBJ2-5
TGTGCCAGCAGCTCAATTCTAGCGGCAAAAGAGACCCAGTACTTC
CASSSILAAKETQYF
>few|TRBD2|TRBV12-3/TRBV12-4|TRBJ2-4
TGTGCCAGCAGTCCTACGACTAGCGCGCAAAACATTCAGTACTTC
CASSPTTSAQNIQYF
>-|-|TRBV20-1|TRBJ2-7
TGCAGTGCCCGCCCTTTTCCCGGCGAGCAGTACTTC
CSARPFPGEQYF
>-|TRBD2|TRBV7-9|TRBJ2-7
TGTGCCAGCAACCGGGCGGGGGCCTACGAGCAGTACTTC
CASNRAGAYEQYF
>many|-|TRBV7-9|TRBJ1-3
TGTGCCAGCAGCCATACCTCGGAGGCGGCCGGACCTGACACCATATATTTT
CASSHTSEAAGPDTIYF
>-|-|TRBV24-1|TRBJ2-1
TGTGCCACCAGTGATTTAACTAGCACCGAGCAGTTCTTC
CATSDLTSTEQFF
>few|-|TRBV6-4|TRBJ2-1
TGTGCCAGCAGTGCCTCCGGGGCGGGGACCTACAATGAGCAGTTCTTC
CASSASGAGTYNEQFF
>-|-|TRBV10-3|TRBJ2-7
TGTGCCATCAGTGAGTCGATCTACGAGCAGTACTTC
CAISESIYEQYF
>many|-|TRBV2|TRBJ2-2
TGTGCCAGCAGGGACAACACCGGGGAGCTGTTTTTT
CASRDNTGELFF
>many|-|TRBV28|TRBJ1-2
TGTGCCAGCAAGGGGGGTTATGATGGCTACACCTTC
CASKGGYDGYTF
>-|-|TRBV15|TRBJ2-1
TGTGCCACCAGCAGAGAGGGAGGGGGAGCTAGGGATGAGCAGTTCTTC
CATSREGGGARDEQFF
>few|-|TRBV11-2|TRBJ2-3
TGTGCCAGCAGTTTACGGACAGTCCCCGGGGATACGCAGTATTTT
CASSLRTVPGDTQYF
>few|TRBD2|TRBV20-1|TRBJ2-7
TGCAGTGCTAGACCCCGGACTAGCGCCTCCTACGAGCAGTACTTC
CSARPRTSASYEQYF
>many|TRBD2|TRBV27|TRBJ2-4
TGTGCCAGCAGTTCAGCGGGGGGGGGCAAAAACATTCAGTACTTC
CASSSAGGGKNIQYF